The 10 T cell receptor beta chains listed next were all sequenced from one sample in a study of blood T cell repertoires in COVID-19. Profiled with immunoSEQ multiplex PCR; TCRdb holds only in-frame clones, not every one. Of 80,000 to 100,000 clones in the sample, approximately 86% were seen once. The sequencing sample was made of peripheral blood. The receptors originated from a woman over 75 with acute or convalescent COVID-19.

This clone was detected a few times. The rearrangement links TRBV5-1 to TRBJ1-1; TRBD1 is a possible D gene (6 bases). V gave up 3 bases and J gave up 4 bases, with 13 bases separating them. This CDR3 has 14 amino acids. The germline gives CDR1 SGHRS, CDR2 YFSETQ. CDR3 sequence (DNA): TGCGCCAGCAGCTCAGGGGATCTGGGCACTGAAGCTTTCTTT. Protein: CASSSGDLGTEAFF.

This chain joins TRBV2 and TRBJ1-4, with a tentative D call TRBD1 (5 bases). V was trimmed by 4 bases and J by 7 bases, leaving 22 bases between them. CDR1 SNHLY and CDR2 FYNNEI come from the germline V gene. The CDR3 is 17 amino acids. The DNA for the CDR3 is TGTGCCAGCAGTGGTCGTGCACCTCAGGGTCGCGGTGAAAAACTGTTTTTT. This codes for CASSGRAPQGRGEKLFF.

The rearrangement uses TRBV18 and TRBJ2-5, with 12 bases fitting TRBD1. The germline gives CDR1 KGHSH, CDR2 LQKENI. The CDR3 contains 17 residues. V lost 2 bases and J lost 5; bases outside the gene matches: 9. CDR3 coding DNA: TGTGCCAGCTCACCATTTCCGGGACAGGGGGCCGGCGAGACCCAGTACTTC. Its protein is CASSPFPGQGAGETQYF.

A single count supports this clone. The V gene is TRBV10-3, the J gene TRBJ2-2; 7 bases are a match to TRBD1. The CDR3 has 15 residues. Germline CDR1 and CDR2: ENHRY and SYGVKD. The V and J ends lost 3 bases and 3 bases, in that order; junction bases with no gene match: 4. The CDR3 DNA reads TGTGCCATCAGTGACGGGACAGCTTACACCGGGGAGCTGTTTTTT. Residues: CAISDGTAYTGELFF.

The CDR3 bases are TGTGCCAGCAGCGTAGGGCCTAGCGGGGTTTACGAGCAGTACTTC. This translates into CASSVGPSGVYEQYF. V usage is TRBV9 and J usage is TRBJ2-7; TRBD2 aligns across 9 bases. Trimming took 0 bases from V and 4 from J; bases not matched to a gene: 5. CDR3 length: 15 residues. Germline V lookup: CDR1 SGDLS, CDR2 YYNGEE.

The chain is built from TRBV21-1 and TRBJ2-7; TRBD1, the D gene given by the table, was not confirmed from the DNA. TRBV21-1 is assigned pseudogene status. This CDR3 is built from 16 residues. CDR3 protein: CASSSSWDRDSYEQYF. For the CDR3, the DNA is TGTGCCAGCAGCAGCTCTTGGGACAGGGACTCCTACGAGCAGTACTTC.

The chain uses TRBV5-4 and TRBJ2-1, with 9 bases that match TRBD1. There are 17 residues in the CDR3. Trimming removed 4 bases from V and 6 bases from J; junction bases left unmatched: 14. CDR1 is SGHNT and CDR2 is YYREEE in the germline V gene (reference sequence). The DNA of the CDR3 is TGTGCCAGCAGCCCTCCCGGGGACAGGGCATGGGGCAATGAGCAGTTCTTC. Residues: CASSPPGDRAWGNEQFF.

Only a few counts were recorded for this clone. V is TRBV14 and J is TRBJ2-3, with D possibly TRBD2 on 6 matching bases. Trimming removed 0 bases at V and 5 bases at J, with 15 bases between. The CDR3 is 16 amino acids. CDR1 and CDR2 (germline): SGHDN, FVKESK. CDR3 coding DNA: TGTGCCAGCAGCCAAGAGACTAGACCCTGGGGAGATACGCAGTATTTT. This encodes CASSQETRPWGDTQYF.

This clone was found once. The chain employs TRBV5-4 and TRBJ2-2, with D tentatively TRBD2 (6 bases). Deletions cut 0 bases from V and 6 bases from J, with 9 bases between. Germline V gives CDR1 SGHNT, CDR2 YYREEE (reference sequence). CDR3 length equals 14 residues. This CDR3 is CASSLGGDPGELFF. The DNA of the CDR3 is TGTGCCAGCAGCTTGGGGGGGGACCCCGGGGAGCTGTTTTTT.

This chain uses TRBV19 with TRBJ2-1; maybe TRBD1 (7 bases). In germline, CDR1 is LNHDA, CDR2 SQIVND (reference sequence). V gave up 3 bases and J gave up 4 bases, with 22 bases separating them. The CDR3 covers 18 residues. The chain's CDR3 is CASSIPRRGRDNYNEQFF. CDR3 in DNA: TGTGCCAGTAGTATTCCCCGTAGGGGGCGGGACAATTACAATGAGCAGTTCTTC.